Ten or more counts support the clone carrying this T cell receptor beta chain. What it binds is not known. Amplification of the TCR beta CDR3 (from genomic DNA) was done by two-round multiplex PCR. Primers (each specific to one TRBV or TRBJ gene) were used in first-round PCR. Using its own MiXCR run on the multiplex PCR reads, TCRdb lists one record per CDR3 protein. In the table there are about 59,000 distinct CDR3 sequences, less than 30% of which are singletons. The CDR3 is made up of 16 amino acids. Germline CDR1 LNHDA, CDR2 SQIVND (reference sequence). With 3 bases removed from V and 0 bases from J, the gap between germline ends came to 12 bases. This sample is drawn from a study of prognosis after radiotherapy for stage I lung cancer. In the study overall: Patients with newly diagnosed primary stage I lung tumors numbered some 14, with about 5 others having oligometastatic NSCLC after surgical resection of the primary tumor. Median age was approximately 79 years (roughly 50 to 95) among 10 to 15 men and a handful of women. Study-wide results and caveats: Differences in TRBV and TRBJ gene usage were reportedly observed between patients with and without metastases. For the expanded TCR clones, whether they were tumor-specific was not determined.

Sequenced material: PBMCs, taken before or after stereotactic body radiation therapy (not recorded which). J is TRBJ1-3 and V is TRBV19, with no clear D. This TCR was sampled from a donor aged 50 or older with non-small cell lung cancer. CDR3 sequence (DNA): TGTGCCAGTAGTATTAGTTTCCTATTCTCTGGAAACACCATATATTTT. Encoded protein: CASSISFLFSGNTIYF.